Described below is a single T cell receptor beta chain sequence and its context. This CDR3 comprises 13 residues. With 2 bases removed from V and 9 bases from J, the gap between germline ends came to 12 bases. Germline V gene sequence: CDR1 SGHTS, CDR2 YDEGEE. Pregnant or lactating patients were excluded, as were those with uncontrolled infection or other autoimmune disease. Fresh 10 ml peripheral blood yielded PBMCs. This sample was included in a study of T cells in Graves' hyperthyroidism and ophthalmopathy. RNA transcripts yielded amplified TCR beta CDR3 regions. The HTBI primer set was used in a first-round RT-PCR of the TCR CDR3. TCRdb reprocessed the multiplex PCR reads via MiXCR and lists one record per CDR3 protein. In the table there are around 620,000 distinct CDR3 sequences, about 17% of which are singletons.

Sequences were obtained from blood. The genes are TRBV5-8 and TRBJ2-1; D remains ambiguous. The sequence derives from a woman in her 30s with Graves' hyperthyroidism. The CDR3 bases are TGTGCCAGCAGCTTCGGAGCTGTCGGTGAGCAGTTCTTC. Its translation: CASSFGAVGEQFF.